Listed here are 30 T cell receptor beta chains from one sample, sequenced in a study of T cells after somatic rescue of genetic block. The method was immunoSEQ multiplex PCR; TCRdb's version includes in-frame clones alone and lacks a portion of them. The sample shows 110,000 or so clones, approximately 90% of them seen only once. Sequencing input: peripheral blood mononuclear cells (PBMCs). The receptor source for this set is a woman under 30.

V and J are TRBV14 and TRBJ1-6; 8 bases are shared with TRBD1. The junction had 5 bases not matched to a gene; V was cut back by 4 bases and J by 6 bases. The CDR3 runs to 15 residues. From germline, CDR1 is SGHDN and CDR2 FVKESK. As DNA, the CDR3 is TGTGCCAGCAGCCGTTTAGGACAGGGTAATTCACCCCTCCACTTT. Translation gives CASSRLGQGNSPLHF.

V usage is TRBV29-1 and J usage is TRBJ2-1; 7 nucleotides line up with TRBD2. Germline loops: CDR1 SQVTM, CDR2 ANQGSEA. J lost 5 bases, V lost 7 bases, and 11 bases had no gene match. The CDR3 totals 14 residues. The CDR3 reads CSASAGLWNNEQFF. The DNA for the CDR3 is TGCAGCGCATCAGCGGGACTATGGAACAATGAGCAGTTCTTC.

CDR3 residues: CASSSSPGGDQPQHF. Written as DNA, the CDR3 is TGTGCCAGCAGCTCATCGCCAGGGGGGGATCAGCCCCAGCATTTT. This chain links TRBV5-4 with TRBJ1-5; TRBD1 aligns across 7 bases. Germline V CDR1 and CDR2: SGHNT, YYREEE (reference sequence). The ends lost 3 bases at V and 5 bases at J; junction bases unmatched: 8. This CDR3 comprises 15 residues.

This chain joins TRBV29-1 and TRBJ1-1; D is ambiguous. Trimming shortened V by 7 bases and J by 6 bases, and 27 bases separated the two germline ends. The CDR3 has 16 amino acids. In germline, CDR1 is SQVTM, CDR2 ANQGSEA. CDR3 loop: CSAPSLEGKFSAEAFF. The CDR3 region has the DNA TGCAGCGCCCCCTCCTTGGAGGGAAAATTTTCGGCTGAAGCTTTCTTT.

The chain uses TRBV9 and TRBJ2-2; D gene uncertain. V was shortened by 5 bases and J by 2 bases, with 10 bases between the two germline ends. The germline gives CDR1 SGDLS, CDR2 YYNGEE. The CDR3 has 14 residues. The CDR3 spells CASRPTGNTGELFF. The CDR3 DNA reads as TGTGCCAGCAGGCCGACTGGAAACACCGGGGAGCTGTTTTTT.

The V and J genes are TRBV27 and TRBJ1-1; the match to TRBD1 covers 8 bases. The junction had 3 bases not matched to a gene; V was cut back by 6 bases and J by 0 bases. The CDR3 runs 14 residues. Per germline, CDR1 MNHEY and CDR2 SMNVEV (reference sequence). The CDR3 DNA reads as TGTGCCAGCAGACGACAGGGGATGAACACTGAAGCTTTCTTT. Protein product: CASRRQGMNTEAFF.

V and J are TRBV18 and TRBJ1-3; unclear D gene. Germline V lookup: CDR1 KGHSH, CDR2 LQKENI. The germline V and J ends were trimmed by 2 bases and 5 bases, with 10 bases remaining between them. The CDR3 length is 14 residues. This CDR3 is CASSPEGVRNTIYF. The CDR3 region has the DNA TGTGCCAGCTCACCAGAAGGCGTCCGAAACACCATATATTTT.

The rearrangement uses TRBV7-8 and TRBJ1-2, with a weak D call TRBD1 (6 bases). The V and J ends lost 4 bases and 3 bases respectively, with 12 bases between them. Germline CDR1 reads SGHVS; CDR2 reads FQNEAQ. The CDR3 is made up of 14 amino acids. The CDR3, as DNA: TGTGCCAGCAGCTCCAACAGGGAGCACTATGGCTACACCTTC. As protein: CASSSNREHYGYTF.

V gene TRBV7-8 combines with J gene TRBJ1-2; D gene ambiguous. CDR1 is SGHVS and CDR2 is FQNEAQ in the germline V gene. The CDR3 consists of 12 residues. V lost 5 bases and J lost 7, with 11 bases in between. CDR3 nucleotide sequence: TGTGCCAGCAGCCAGGACCTGATTGGCTACACCTTC. Translated, it gives CASSQDLIGYTF.

The rearrangement links TRBV19 to TRBJ2-2; D is ambiguous. Germline CDR1 reads LNHDA; CDR2 reads SQIVND (reference sequence). Trimming took off 6 bases at V and 1 base at J, with 12 bases between the two ends. There are 15 residues in the CDR3. The CDR3, as DNA: TGTGCCAGTAGGAGCGAACTCCTGAACACCGGGGAGCTGTTTTTT. Translated, it gives CASRSELLNTGELFF.

The genes are TRBV27 and TRBJ2-5; the D gene is possibly TRBD1 (5 bases). The CDR3 consists of 15 residues. Between the trimmed V and J ends, which lost 3 bases and 5 bases, there was a span of 16 bases. Per the germline V gene, CDR1 is MNHEY and CDR2 is SMNVEV (reference sequence). The CDR3 is CASSFGARVMETQYF. The CDR3 DNA is TGTGCCAGCAGTTTTGGAGCCAGGGTGATGGAGACCCAGTACTTC.

This chain's CDR3 is CASSLASSGTEAFF. The CDR3 DNA follows: TGCGCCAGCAGCTTGGCCTCCTCTGGCACTGAAGCTTTCTTT. The V and J genes are TRBV5-1 and TRBJ1-1; D is undetermined. CDR3 length: 14 residues. Germline lookup yields CDR1 SGHRS and CDR2 YFSETQ. V lost 0 bases and J lost 4, with 10 bases in between.

This chain links TRBV27 with TRBJ2-2; D gene uncertain. The CDR3 consists of 15 residues. Germline loops: CDR1 MNHEY, CDR2 SMNVEV (reference sequence). The V end was cut by 2 bases, the J end by 4 bases, with 11 bases between. The CDR3 DNA is TGTGCCAGCAGTTTACGAATAGCAGGCACCGGGGAGCTGTTTTTT. Protein sequence: CASSLRIAGTGELFF.

The chain combines TRBV7-2 with TRBJ2-1, with 11 positions matching TRBD1. The CDR3 contains 16 residues. Germline V gene sequence: CDR1 SGHTA, CDR2 FQGNSA. V dropped 5 bases and J dropped 4; count of bases not matched to a gene: 7. The CDR3 loop reads CASSTVGQGGYNEQFF. CDR3 in DNA: TGTGCCAGCAGCACGGTGGGACAGGGGGGATACAATGAGCAGTTCTTC.

This clone was seen just once. J is TRBJ2-7 and V is TRBV11-2, with TRBD2 matching 11 bases. The CDR3 consists of 15 residues. Trimming took 5 bases from V and 9 from J; bases not matched to a gene: 12. Per the germline V gene, CDR1 is SGHAT and CDR2 is FQNNGV. In DNA, the CDR3 is TGTGCCAGCAGCACCCCTAGCGGGGGGAGGACGGGGCAGTACTTC. Amino acids: CASSTPSGGRTGQYF.

This sequence joins TRBV15 and TRBJ1-1; no firm D call. V gave up 2 bases and J gave up 4 bases, with 14 bases separating them. The CDR3 length is 15 residues. Germline V gene lookup returns CDR1 LNHNV and CDR2 YYDKDF (reference sequence). DNA for the CDR3: TGTGCCACCAGCAGATCCTTCTGGACCGTCACTGAAGCTTTCTTT. Amino acid sequence: CATSRSFWTVTEAFF.

The chain employs TRBV19 and TRBJ2-4, with 8 bases fitting TRBD1. This CDR3 contains 16 residues. CDR1 is LNHDA, CDR2 SQIVND, per germline (reference sequence). V lost 2 bases, J lost 7 bases, and 10 bases stayed unmatched. The CDR3 is CASSISGGRVSNIQYF. The CDR3 DNA reads as TGTGCCAGTAGTATATCAGGGGGCAGGGTTAGCAACATTCAGTACTTC.

The rearrangement joins TRBV30 to TRBJ1-5; 7 nucleotides agree with TRBD1. CDR3 length: 15 residues. J gave up 5 bases and V 2 bases, and 9 bases lay outside the gene matches. In germline, CDR1 is GTSNPN, CDR2 SVGIG (reference sequence). The CDR3 nucleotides are TGTGCCTGGAGTATAACGACAGGGCCGCATCAGCCCCAGCATTTT. As protein: CAWSITTGPHQPQHF.

This clone was observed once. The chain combines TRBV11-3 with TRBJ2-7; TRBD2 might be the D (6 bases). Germline V gives CDR1 SGHNT, CDR2 YENEEA. The ends were cut back, 1 base at V and 5 bases at J, with 12 bases in the middle. CDR3 length: 14 amino acids. The CDR3 sequence: CASSLGGEVDEQYF. The CDR3 coding sequence is TGTGCCAGCAGCTTAGGAGGGGAGGTCGACGAGCAGTACTTC.

The chain employs TRBV5-5 and TRBJ1-4; the match to TRBD1 covers 7 bases. There are 14 residues in the CDR3. V dropped 4 bases and J dropped 4; count of bases not matched to a gene: 4. Germline lookup yields CDR1 SGHKS and CDR2 YYEKEE (reference sequence). Here the CDR3 reads CASSLGTDNEKLFF. In DNA form, the CDR3 reads TGTGCCAGCAGCCTCGGGACAGATAATGAAAAACTGTTTTTT.

V and J are TRBV29-1 and TRBJ1-1; D uncertain. CDR3 size: 11 residues. Germline CDR1 and CDR2: SQVTM and ANQGSEA. The V and J ends lost 6 bases and 4 bases respectively, with 9 bases between them. CDR3 sequence: CSVWASTEAFF. The CDR3 region has the DNA TGCAGCGTATGGGCGAGCACTGAAGCTTTCTTT.

The chain combines TRBV7-7 with TRBJ2-5; TRBD1 agrees at 7 bases. The V gene end was trimmed by 5 bases and the J gene end by 4 bases; junction bases not matched to a gene: 4. This CDR3 has 13 residues. Per the germline V gene, CDR1 is SSHAT and CDR2 is FNYEAQ (reference sequence). CDR3: CASSKDRIETQYF. In nucleotides, the CDR3 is TGTGCCAGCAGCAAGGACAGGATAGAGACCCAGTACTTC.

This chain connects TRBV2 to TRBJ2-5, with 7 nucleotides matching TRBD1. Germline loops: CDR1 SNHLY, CDR2 FYNNEI. V was pared by 6 bases and J by 3 bases, with 4 bases of the junction left unmatched. The CDR3 sequence is 13 residues long. DNA of the CDR3: TGTGCCAGCAGGCCGACAGGGAAAGAGACCCAGTACTTC. It codes for CASRPTGKETQYF.

This chain links TRBV11-2 with TRBJ1-6, with 9 bases that match TRBD1. Germline V gives CDR1 SGHAT, CDR2 FQNNGV. The CDR3 length is 15 residues. V shed 5 bases, J shed 5 bases, and the junction held 4 bases outside the gene matches. The CDR3 is CASSLQGADNSPLHF. DNA of the CDR3: TGTGCCAGCAGCCTACAGGGGGCGGATAATTCACCCCTCCACTTT.

The chain recombines TRBV4-2 with TRBJ1-1; no firm D call. Germline CDR1 reads LGHNA; CDR2 reads YNFKEQ. CDR3 length: 14 amino acids. The V end lost 1 base, the J end lost 0 bases, and 6 bases lay between the germline ends. DNA of the CDR3: TGTGCCAGCAGCCAAGGACTGATGAACACTGAAGCTTTCTTT. Its protein is CASSQGLMNTEAFF.

Note on this clone: Distinct nucleotide sequences in the sample also encode this CDR3. This sequence joins TRBV2 and TRBJ1-2, with D unclear. The CDR3 has 12 amino acids. Germline V CDR1 and CDR2: SNHLY, FYNNEI. Trimming removed 2 bases from V and 4 bases from J, with 5 bases in between. The CDR3 sequence is CASSETGYGYTF. The CDR3 nucleotides are TGTGCCAGCAGTGAAACCGGCTATGGCTACACCTTC.

This chain joins TRBV9 and TRBJ2-2; no reliable D call. The V gene lost 3 bases and the J gene lost 0 bases, with 12 bases spanning the gap. The CDR3 contains 16 residues. Germline V CDR1 and CDR2: SGDLS, YYNGEE. CDR3 nucleotides: TGTGCCAGCAGCGCCAGGTGGGGATCGAACACCGGGGAGCTGTTTTTT. This translates into CASSARWGSNTGELFF. Drawing the rest from reference TRBV9 and TRBJ2-2, the complete variable domain is DSGVTQTPKHLITATGQRVTLRCSPRSGDLSVYWYQQSLDQGLQFLIQYYNGEERAKGNILERFSAQQFPDLHSELNLSSLELGDSALYFCASSARWGSNTGELFFGEGSRLTVL.

This clone was detected only once. The V and J genes are TRBV7-8 and TRBJ2-7, with TRBD1 matching over 7 bases. The germline CDR1 and CDR2 sequences are SGHVS and FQNEAQ. CDR3 length equals 16 residues. Trimming took 1 base from V and 4 from J; bases not matched to a gene: 10. CDR3 protein: CASSLVGGRGWYEQYF. DNA for the CDR3: TGTGCCAGCAGCTTAGTTGGCGGCAGGGGGTGGTACGAGCAGTACTTC. Filled out from reference TRBV7-8 and TRBJ2-7, the complete variable domain reads GAGVSQSPRYKVAKRGQDVALRCDPISGHVSLFWYQQALGQGPEFLTYFQNEAQLDKSGLPSDRFFAERPEGSVSTLKIQRTQQEDSAVYLCASSLVGGRGWYEQYFGPGTRLTVT.

This sequence joins TRBV6-6 and TRBJ2-7; 9 bases align to TRBD1. This CDR3 contains 14 residues. Unmatched junction bases numbered 3, after V lost 1 base and J lost 5 bases. CDR1 MNHNY and CDR2 SVGAGI come from the germline V gene (reference sequence). The CDR3 DNA reads as TGTGCCAGCAGTTACTTCCGGGACAGGGACGAGCAGTACTTC. Amino acid sequence: CASSYFRDRDEQYF.

The J gene is TRBJ1-1, the V gene TRBV11-3; a possible D gene is TRBD1 (5 bases). Germline V gene sequence: CDR1 SGHNT, CDR2 YENEEA. The ends were cut back, 0 bases at V and 8 bases at J, with 10 bases in the middle. There are 13 residues in the CDR3. CDR3 sequence: CASSLEAGREAFF. CDR3 coding DNA: TGTGCCAGCAGCTTAGAGGCGGGGCGCGAAGCTTTCTTT.